The subject of this entry is one TCR beta chain. Its antigen is not identified. This sample stems from a study of Ad26.COV2.S vaccination and SARS-CoV-2 variants. TCRdb keeps only in-frame clones here, not all; method: immunoSEQ multiplex PCR. Among about 350,000 clones, 80% to 90% were seen once, and the ten largest hold around 3.3%. Regarding treatment: 15 to 20 received Ad26.COV2.S at low or high dose, single or two shots; about 5 received placebo; per-sample allocation not given. Material that was analyzed had been drawn on day 63 after the first vaccine or placebo injection. Boston supplied an adult donor aged 18-55 years. General study results and limits: Comparable non-spike TCR breadth was observed in vaccine and placebo recipients.

Trimming took off 9 bases at V and 7 bases at J, with 27 bases between the two ends. CDR3 length: 16 residues. Germline V gene lookup returns CDR1 SNHLY and CDR2 FYNNEI. The V and J genes are TRBV2 and TRBJ1-1; the D gene is possibly TRBD1 (5 bases). Here the sequenced sample was peripheral blood, taken in a trial of Ad26.COV2.S vaccine versus placebo. The receptor's source is a person aged 18-60 years who received the Ad26.COV2.S COVID-19 vaccine or a placebo. CDR3 residues: CASSIQVPKSWGEAFF. CDR3 nucleotides: TGTGCCAGTTCGATACAGGTGCCAAAATCATGGGGTGAAGCTTTCTTT.